Shown below are 18 T cell receptor beta chains from a single sample sequenced in a study of chemoradiotherapy in HPV16-positive cancers (dated by TCRdb to about 2022). Library creation used the immunoSEQ multiplex PCR assay. TCRdb carries this immuneACCESS record with in-frame sequences only. Its versions omit some clonotypes, under half of them owing to an unresolved V gene in the studies checked, with the rest unexplained. Within this sample are roughly 7,100 clones, with about four fifths of them counted one time only. The ten largest make up roughly 3% of the sample. Sample: blood, taken from a patient who underwent chemoradiotherapy. These TCRs come from a human donor with HPV-associated anogenital cancer.

CDR3 in DNA: TGTGCCAGCAGCTTAGAACTTCGGAGATTTAATGAGCAGTTCTTC. Its protein product is CASSLELRRFNEQFF. The chain employs TRBV7-2 and TRBJ2-1; no reliable D call. Trimming left V 1 base short and J 7 bases short, with 14 bases between. Germline CDR1 is SGHTA and CDR2 is FQGNSA. The CDR3 spans 15 residues.

This CDR3 reads CASSPGVVEQFF. Written as DNA, the CDR3 is TGTGCCAGCAGCCCCGGGGTAGTTGAGCAGTTCTTC. This chain uses TRBV11-1 with TRBJ2-1, with D possibly TRBD2 on 5 matching bases. This CDR3 has 12 amino acids. V lost 5 bases, J lost 9 bases, and 11 bases lay in between. CDR1 is SGHAT, CDR2 FQDESV, per germline (reference sequence).

The chain combines TRBV6-1 with TRBJ1-1, with a weak D call TRBD1 (6 bases). The CDR3 covers 14 residues. V lost 7 bases, J lost 1 base, and 13 bases lay in between. In germline, CDR1 is MNHNS, CDR2 SASEGT. The DNA of the CDR3 is TGTGCCAGCAATAACAGGGCTTCGAACACTGAAGCTTTCTTT. It yields the protein CASNNRASNTEAFF.

The V and J genes are TRBV23-1 and TRBJ1-4, with D hard to call. TRBV23-1 belongs to the ORF category, with a function that is uncertain. CDR3 size: 16 residues. V gave up 1 base and J gave up 10 bases, with 19 bases separating them. This chain's CDR3 is CASSQWVTNFIGKLFF. The CDR3 bases are TGCGCCAGCAGTCAATGGGTAACAAACTTTATAGGAAAACTGTTTTTT.

The rearrangement joins TRBV7-9 to TRBJ2-7; D uncertain. V was trimmed by 10 bases and J by 5 bases, leaving 15 bases between them. Germline CDR1 reads SEHNR; CDR2 reads FQNEAQ (reference sequence). The CDR3 consists of 12 residues. The chain's CDR3 is CATSASLDEQYF. The DNA of the CDR3 is TGTGCCACGAGCGCCTCCTTGGACGAGCAGTACTTC. The whole variable domain, filled in from reference TRBV7-9 and TRBJ2-7, reads DTGVSQNPRHKITKRGQNVTFRCDPISEHNRLYWYRQTLGQGPEFLTYFQNEAQLEKSRLLSDRFSAERPKGSFSTLEIQRTEQGDSAMYLCATSASLDEQYFGPGTRLTVT.

The J gene is TRBJ2-5, the V gene TRBV11-2; 7 bases fit TRBD1. With 5 bases clipped from V and 4 bases from J, the junction kept 13 bases outside the gene matches. Germline loops: CDR1 SGHAT, CDR2 FQNNGV. The CDR3 is made up of 16 amino acids. The CDR3: CASSHPGQTGGETQYF. CDR3 in DNA: TGTGCCAGCAGCCATCCGGGACAGACAGGAGGAGAGACCCAGTACTTC.

The chain recombines TRBV4-2 with TRBJ1-5, with D uncertain. Per the germline V gene, CDR1 is LGHNA and CDR2 is YNFKEQ. The germline V and J ends were trimmed by 0 bases and 7 bases, with 13 bases remaining between them. The CDR3 is 15 amino acids. The CDR3 coding sequence is TGTGCCAGCAGCCAAGATGGAGGGAGGATCCAGCCCCAGCATTTT. Protein product: CASSQDGGRIQPQHF.

The V call is TRBV5-1, the J call TRBJ1-1; weak D call: TRBD1 (5 bases). The V end was cut by 0 bases, the J end by 2 bases, with 8 bases between. Germline V gene sequence: CDR1 SGHRS, CDR2 YFSETQ. The CDR3 extends over 14 amino acids. The CDR3 sequence is CASSLAQGNTEAFF. The CDR3 DNA follows: TGCGCCAGCAGCTTGGCTCAGGGAAACACTGAAGCTTTCTTT.

The chain is built from TRBV15 and TRBJ1-4; D may be TRBD1 (6 bases). Trimming cost V 0 bases and J 7 bases, with 12 bases left between them. The CDR3 sequence is 15 residues long. Germline assignment: CDR1 LNHNV and CDR2 YYDKDF (reference sequence). CDR3 loop: CATSRDGGPSEKLFF. The CDR3 nucleotides read TGTGCCACCAGCAGAGACGGGGGGCCGAGTGAAAAACTGTTTTTT.

J is TRBJ2-3 and V is TRBV7-3; 7 nucleotides align to TRBD2. The length of the CDR3 is 16 residues. The germline V gene encodes CDR1 SGHTA and CDR2 FQGTGA. V lost 5 bases to trimming and J lost 1 base; unmatched junction nucleotides: 9. CDR3 protein: CASSPLVGGGTDTQYF. CDR3 sequence (DNA): TGTGCCAGCAGCCCACTTGTGGGGGGGGGCACAGATACGCAGTATTTT. Full variable domain (outside the CDR3, taken from reference TRBV7-3 and TRBJ2-3): GAGVSQTPSNKVTEKGKYVELRCDPISGHTALYWYRQSLGQGPEFLIYFQGTGAADDSGLPNDRFFAVRPEGSVSTLKIQRTERGDSAVYLCASSPLVGGGTDTQYFGPGTRLTVL.

This chain joins TRBV4-2 and TRBJ2-1; D remains unclear. The CDR3 length is 16 residues. Germline CDR1 is LGHNA and CDR2 is YNFKEQ. Trimming took off 0 bases at V and 10 bases at J, with 19 bases between the two ends. The DNA for the CDR3 is TGTGCCAGCAGCCAAGAACTATCCGTGGTCCTGGGGGAGCAGTTCTTC. Its translation: CASSQELSVVLGEQFF.

V is TRBV27 and J is TRBJ1-2; the D gene is possibly TRBD1 (6 bases). Per the germline V gene, CDR1 is MNHEY and CDR2 is SMNVEV (reference sequence). The CDR3 covers 16 residues. V was pared by 5 bases and J by 2 bases, with 18 bases between. The CDR3 loop is CASSPIGGGANYGYTF. CDR3 nucleotides: TGTGCCAGCAGTCCAATTGGGGGGGGCGCGAACTATGGCTACACCTTC.

This clone was recorded once. The V gene is TRBV5-1, the J gene TRBJ2-3, with D hard to call. This CDR3 is built from 14 residues. Germline V gene sequence: CDR1 SGHRS, CDR2 YFSETQ. V was trimmed by 2 bases and J by 7 bases, leaving 14 bases between them. CDR3 DNA sequence: TGCGCCAGCAGCTTTGACTCTAGAGGCAATACGCAGTATTTT. Its protein product is CASSFDSRGNTQYF.

The V gene is TRBV5-5, the J gene TRBJ2-1; D may be TRBD1 (6 bases). From germline, CDR1 is SGHKS and CDR2 YYEKEE (reference sequence). CDR3 size: 15 residues. Between the trimmed V and J ends, which lost 0 bases and 7 bases, there was a span of 14 bases. The CDR3 sequence is CASSLGQGLVNEQFF. The CDR3 DNA sequence: TGTGCCAGCAGCTTGGGGCAGGGGCTGGTGAATGAGCAGTTCTTC.

The chain couples TRBV6-1 to TRBJ1-6; the D is unclear. The germline V gene encodes CDR1 MNHNS and CDR2 SASEGT. Trimming shortened V by 4 bases and J by 7 bases, and 14 bases separated the two germline ends. There are 15 residues in the CDR3. The CDR3 sequence: CASSAASAGNSPLHF. For the CDR3, the DNA is TGTGCCAGCAGTGCGGCCAGCGCGGGAAATTCACCCCTCCACTTT.

The V call is TRBV6-5, the J call TRBJ2-7; 9 bases align to TRBD1. CDR3 size: 14 residues. V lost 6 bases, J lost 2 bases, and 5 bases stayed unmatched. CDR1 is MNHEY and CDR2 is SVGAGI in the germline V gene. The CDR3 loop reads CASRGQGSPYEQYF. The DNA of the CDR3 is TGTGCCAGCAGAGGACAGGGGTCTCCCTACGAGCAGTACTTC.

This clone occurred a few times. The J gene is TRBJ1-4, the V gene TRBV7-9; maybe TRBD1 (5 bases). V lost 2 bases, J lost 8 bases, and 18 bases lay in between. Germline V gives CDR1 SEHNR, CDR2 FQNEAQ (reference sequence). CDR3 length equals 16 residues. Written as DNA, the CDR3 is TGTGCCAGCAGCTTATGGGATGGGGGGGGTGAAGAAAAACTGTTTTTT. Translating gives CASSLWDGGGEEKLFF.

The table lists this clone with a few counts. The chain recombines TRBV6-6 with TRBJ2-7; 11 bases agree with TRBD1. Germline V gene lookup returns CDR1 MNHNY and CDR2 SVGAGI (reference sequence). This CDR3 region has 16 residues. Germline trimming cut 0 bases from V and 3 bases from J; bases unmatched to any gene: 4. CDR3 in amino acids: CASSYSGTGGDYEQYF. Here the CDR3 DNA reads TGTGCCAGCAGTTACTCGGGGACAGGGGGGGACTACGAGCAGTACTTC.